This T cell receptor beta chain was captured in a study of T-cell reconstitution after alpha-beta-depleted transplantation in children. TCRbeta library construction was performed incorporating unique molecular identifiers. Via MiXCR, TCRdb re-called the PCR reads, giving one row per CDR3 protein. Of about 270,000 distinct CDR3 sequences in the sample, approximately 9.6% are singletons; the top ten hold around 9.1%. The germline gives CDR1 SGHAT, CDR2 FQNNGV. With 0 bases removed from V and 5 bases from J, the gap between germline ends came to 11 bases. The CDR3 length is 15 residues. The chain recombines TRBV11-2 with TRBJ2-4; a weak D match, TRBD1 (5 bases). The TCR was taken from a human donor who donated a stem cell graft to a child with SCID. The specimen comprised PBMCs from the stem cell graft donor, sampled from the stem cell graft. In nucleotides, the CDR3 is TGTGCCAGCAGCTTAGATTCAGGGCTCCAAAACATTCAGTACTTC. It is translated as CASSLDSGLQNIQYF.